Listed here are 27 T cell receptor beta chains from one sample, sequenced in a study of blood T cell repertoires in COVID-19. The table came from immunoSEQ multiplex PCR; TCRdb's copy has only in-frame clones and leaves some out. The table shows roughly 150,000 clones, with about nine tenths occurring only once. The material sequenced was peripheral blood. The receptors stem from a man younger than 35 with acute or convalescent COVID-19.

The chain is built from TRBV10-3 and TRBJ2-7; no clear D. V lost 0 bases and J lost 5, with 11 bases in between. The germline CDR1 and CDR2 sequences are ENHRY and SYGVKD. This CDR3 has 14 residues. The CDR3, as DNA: TGTGCCATCAGTGAGTCTCAGGCAGGCCACGAGCAGTACTTC. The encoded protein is CAISESQAGHEQYF.

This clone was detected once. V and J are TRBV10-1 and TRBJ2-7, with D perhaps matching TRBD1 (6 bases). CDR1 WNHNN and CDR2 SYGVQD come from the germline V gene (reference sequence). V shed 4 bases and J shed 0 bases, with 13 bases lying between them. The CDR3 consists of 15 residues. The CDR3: CASSGQGQSSYEQYF. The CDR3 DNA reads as TGCGCCAGCAGTGGACAAGGACAGTCCTCCTACGAGCAGTACTTC.

DNA of the CDR3: TGCGCCAGCAGCCAAACAGGTCAGGGCGTTGGTTCACCCCTCCACTTT. Translation gives CASSQTGQGVGSPLHF. The V gene is TRBV4-1, the J gene TRBJ1-6, with D possibly TRBD1 on 5 matching bases. The V and J ends lost 2 bases and 9 bases respectively, with 17 bases between them. In germline, CDR1 is MGHRA, CDR2 YSYEKL. CDR3 size: 16 residues.

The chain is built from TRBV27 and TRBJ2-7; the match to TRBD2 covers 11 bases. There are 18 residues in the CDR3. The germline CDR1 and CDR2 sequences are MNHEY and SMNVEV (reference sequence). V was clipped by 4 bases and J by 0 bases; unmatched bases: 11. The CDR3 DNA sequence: TGTGCCAGCAGTTCCTCCCGGCTAGCGGGAGGTTACTCCTACGAGCAGTACTTC. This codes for CASSSSRLAGGYSYEQYF.

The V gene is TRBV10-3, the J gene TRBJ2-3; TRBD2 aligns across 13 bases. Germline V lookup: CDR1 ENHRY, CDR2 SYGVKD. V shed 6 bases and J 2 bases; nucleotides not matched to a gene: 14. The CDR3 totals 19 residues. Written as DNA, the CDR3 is TGTGCCATCAGCTTTACTAGCGGGGGGGCAGGGGAAGTCACAGATACGCAGTATTTT. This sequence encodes CAISFTSGGAGEVTDTQYF.

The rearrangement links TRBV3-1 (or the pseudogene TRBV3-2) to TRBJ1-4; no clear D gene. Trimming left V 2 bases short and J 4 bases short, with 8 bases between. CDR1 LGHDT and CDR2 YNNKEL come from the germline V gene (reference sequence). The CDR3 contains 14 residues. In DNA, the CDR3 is TGTGCCAGCAGCCAACGCAGTGTTAATGAAAAACTGTTTTTT. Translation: CASSQRSVNEKLFF.

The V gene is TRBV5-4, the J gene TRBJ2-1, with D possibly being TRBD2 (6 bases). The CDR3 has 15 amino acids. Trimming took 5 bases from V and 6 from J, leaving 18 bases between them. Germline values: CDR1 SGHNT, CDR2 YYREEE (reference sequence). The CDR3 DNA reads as TGTGCCAGCAGACCGTTTGGAGGGCCTTCCAATGAGCAGTTCTTC. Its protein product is CASRPFGGPSNEQFF. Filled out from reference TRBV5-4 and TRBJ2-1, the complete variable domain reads ETGVTQSPTHLIKTRGQQVTLRCSSQSGHNTVSWYQQALGQGPQFIFQYYREEENGRGNFPPRFSGLQFPNYSSELNVNALELDDSALYLCASRPFGGPSNEQFFGPGTRLTVL.

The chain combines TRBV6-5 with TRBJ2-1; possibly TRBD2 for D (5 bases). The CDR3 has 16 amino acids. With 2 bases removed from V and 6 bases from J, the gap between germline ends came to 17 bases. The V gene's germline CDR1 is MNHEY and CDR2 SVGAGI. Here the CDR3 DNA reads TGTGCCAGCAGTTACGCGCTAGCCTTCGGTCGCAATGAGCAGTTCTTC. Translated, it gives CASSYALAFGRNEQFF.

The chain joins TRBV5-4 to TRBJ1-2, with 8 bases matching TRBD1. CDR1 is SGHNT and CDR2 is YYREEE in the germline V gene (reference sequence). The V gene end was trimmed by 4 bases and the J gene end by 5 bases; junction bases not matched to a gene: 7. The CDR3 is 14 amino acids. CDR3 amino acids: CASSPQGATYGYTF. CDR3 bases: TGTGCCAGCAGCCCTCAGGGGGCGACTTATGGCTACACCTTC.

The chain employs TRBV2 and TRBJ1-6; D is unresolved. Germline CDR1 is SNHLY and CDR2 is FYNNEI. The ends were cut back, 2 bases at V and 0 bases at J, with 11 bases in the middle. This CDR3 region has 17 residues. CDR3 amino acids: CASSELEGDSYNSPLHF. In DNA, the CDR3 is TGTGCCAGCAGTGAATTGGAGGGTGACTCCTATAATTCACCCCTCCACTTT.

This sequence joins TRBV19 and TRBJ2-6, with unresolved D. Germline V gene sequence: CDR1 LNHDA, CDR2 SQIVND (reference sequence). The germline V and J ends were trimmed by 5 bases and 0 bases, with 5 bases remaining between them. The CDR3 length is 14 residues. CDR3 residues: CASSAASGANVLTF. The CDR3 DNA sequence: TGTGCCAGTAGTGCGGCCTCTGGGGCCAACGTCCTGACTTTC. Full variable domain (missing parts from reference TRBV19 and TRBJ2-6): DGGITQSPKYLFRKEGQNVTLSCEQNLNHDAMYWYRQDPGQGLRLIYYSQIVNDFQKGDIAEGYSVSREKKESFPLTVTSAQKNPTAFYLCASSAASGANVLTFGAGSRLTVL.

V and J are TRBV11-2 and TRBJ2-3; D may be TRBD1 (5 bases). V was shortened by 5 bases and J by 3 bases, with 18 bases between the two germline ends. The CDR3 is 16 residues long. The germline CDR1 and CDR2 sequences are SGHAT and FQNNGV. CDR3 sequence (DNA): TGTGCCAGCAGCCAGGGTCGGAACAAGAGGACAGATACGCAGTATTTT. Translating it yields CASSQGRNKRTDTQYF.

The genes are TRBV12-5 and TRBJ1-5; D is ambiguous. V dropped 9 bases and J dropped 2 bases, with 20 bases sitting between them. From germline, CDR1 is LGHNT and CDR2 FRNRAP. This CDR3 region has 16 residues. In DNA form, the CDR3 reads TGTGCTAGCAGCCTTATCTGGGGAGCGGGCAATCAGCCCCAGCATTTT. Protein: CASSLIWGAGNQPQHF.

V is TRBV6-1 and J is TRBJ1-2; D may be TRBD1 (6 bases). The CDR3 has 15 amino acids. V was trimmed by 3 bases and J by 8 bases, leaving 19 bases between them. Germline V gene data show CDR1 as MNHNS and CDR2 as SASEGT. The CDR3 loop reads CASSDVLQGLEGYTF. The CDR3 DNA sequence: TGTGCCAGCAGTGACGTCCTACAGGGTCTGGAAGGCTACACCTTC.

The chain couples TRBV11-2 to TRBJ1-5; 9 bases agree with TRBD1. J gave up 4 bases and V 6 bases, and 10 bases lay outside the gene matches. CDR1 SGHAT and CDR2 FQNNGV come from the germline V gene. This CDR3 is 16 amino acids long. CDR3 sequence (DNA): TGTGCCAGCAGTTTGACCGGGACAGGGATTAATCAGCCCCAGCATTTT. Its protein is CASSLTGTGINQPQHF.

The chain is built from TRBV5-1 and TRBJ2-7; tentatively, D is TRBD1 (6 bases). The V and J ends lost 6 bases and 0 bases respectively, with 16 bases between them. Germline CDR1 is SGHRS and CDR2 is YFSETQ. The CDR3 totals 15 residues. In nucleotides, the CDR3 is TGCGCCAGCAATCTAGGACAGCGAGACTCCTACGAGCAGTACTTC. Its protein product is CASNLGQRDSYEQYF.

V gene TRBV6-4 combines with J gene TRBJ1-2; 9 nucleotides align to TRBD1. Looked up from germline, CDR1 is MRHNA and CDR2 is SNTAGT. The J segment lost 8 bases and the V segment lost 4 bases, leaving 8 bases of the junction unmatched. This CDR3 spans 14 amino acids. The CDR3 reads CASSAVQGAGGYTF. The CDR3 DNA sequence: TGTGCCAGCAGTGCAGTACAGGGGGCAGGAGGCTACACCTTC.

In DNA, the CDR3 is TGTGCCAGCAGTCAGCTCGGACAGGGGCGTTCCGAGCAGTACTTC. Protein: CASSQLGQGRSEQYF. V gene TRBV6-5 combines with J gene TRBJ2-7; 9 bases fit TRBD1. Trimming took 5 bases from V and 6 from J; bases not matched to a gene: 11. Germline V gene lookup returns CDR1 MNHEY and CDR2 SVGAGI. The CDR3 extends over 15 amino acids.

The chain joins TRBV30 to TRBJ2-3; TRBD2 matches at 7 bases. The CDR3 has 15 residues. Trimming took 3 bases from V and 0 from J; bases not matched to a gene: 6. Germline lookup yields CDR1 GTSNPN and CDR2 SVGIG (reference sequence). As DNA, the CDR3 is TGTGCCTGGAGCCCAGCGGGACTTAGCACAGATACGCAGTATTTT. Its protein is CAWSPAGLSTDTQYF.

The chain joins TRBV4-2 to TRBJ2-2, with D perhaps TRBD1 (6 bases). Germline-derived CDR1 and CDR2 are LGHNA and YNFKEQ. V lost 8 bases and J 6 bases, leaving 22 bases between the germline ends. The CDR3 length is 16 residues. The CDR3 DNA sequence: TGTGCCAGCCTCCCAAGCTACAGGGTTGTCGCCGGGGAGCTGTTTTTT. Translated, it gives CASLPSYRVVAGELFF.

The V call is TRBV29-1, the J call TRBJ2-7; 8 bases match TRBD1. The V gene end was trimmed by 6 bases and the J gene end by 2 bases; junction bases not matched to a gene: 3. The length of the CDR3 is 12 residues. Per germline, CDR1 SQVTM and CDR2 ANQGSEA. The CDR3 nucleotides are TGCAGCGTGTCGACAGGGGCCTACGAGCAGTACTTC. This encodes CSVSTGAYEQYF.

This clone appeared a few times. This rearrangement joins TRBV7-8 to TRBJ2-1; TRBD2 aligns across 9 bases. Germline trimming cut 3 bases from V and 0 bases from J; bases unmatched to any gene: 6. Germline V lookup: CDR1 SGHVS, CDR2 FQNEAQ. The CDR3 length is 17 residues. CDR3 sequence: CASSLLAGYSSYNEQFF. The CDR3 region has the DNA TGTGCCAGCAGCTTGCTAGCGGGGTACAGCTCCTACAATGAGCAGTTCTTC.

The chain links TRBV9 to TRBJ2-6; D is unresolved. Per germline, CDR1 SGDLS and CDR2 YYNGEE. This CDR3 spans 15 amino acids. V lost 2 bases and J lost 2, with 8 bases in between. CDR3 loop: CASSVRTAGANVLTF. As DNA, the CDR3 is TGTGCCAGCAGCGTTCGTACTGCTGGGGCCAACGTCCTGACTTTC.

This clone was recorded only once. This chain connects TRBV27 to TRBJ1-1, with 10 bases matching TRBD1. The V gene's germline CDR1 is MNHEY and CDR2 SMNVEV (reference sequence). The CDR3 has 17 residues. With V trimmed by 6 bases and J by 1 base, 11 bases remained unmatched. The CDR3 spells CASSPNRDRGWNTEAFF. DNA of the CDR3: TGTGCCAGCAGCCCAAACCGGGACAGGGGATGGAACACTGAAGCTTTCTTT.

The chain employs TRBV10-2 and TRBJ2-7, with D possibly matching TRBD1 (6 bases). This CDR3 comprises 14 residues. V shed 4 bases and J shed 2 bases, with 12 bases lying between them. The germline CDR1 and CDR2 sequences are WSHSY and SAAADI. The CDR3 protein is CASSGTAPAYEQYF. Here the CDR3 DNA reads TGCGCCAGCAGTGGGACAGCCCCAGCCTACGAGCAGTACTTC.

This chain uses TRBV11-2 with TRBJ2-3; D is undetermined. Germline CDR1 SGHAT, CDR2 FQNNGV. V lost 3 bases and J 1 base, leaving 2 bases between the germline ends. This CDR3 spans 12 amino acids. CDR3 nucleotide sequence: TGTGCCAGCAGCTTCGGCACAGATACGCAGTATTTT. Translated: CASSFGTDTQYF.

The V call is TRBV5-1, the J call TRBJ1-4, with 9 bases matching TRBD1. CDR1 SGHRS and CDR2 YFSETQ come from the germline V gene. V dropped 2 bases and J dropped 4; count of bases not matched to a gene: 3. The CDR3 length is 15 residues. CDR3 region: CASSLPGQGNEKLFF. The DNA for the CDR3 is TGCGCCAGCAGCTTACCGGGACAGGGTAATGAAAAACTGTTTTTT. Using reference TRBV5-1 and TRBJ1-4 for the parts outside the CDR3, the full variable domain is KAGVTQTPRYLIKTRGQQVTLSCSPISGHRSVSWYQQTPGQGLQFLFEYFSETQRNKGNFPGRFSGRQFSNSRSEMNVSTLELGDSALYLCASSLPGQGNEKLFFGSGTQLSVL.